The TCR beta chain under discussion was sequenced for a study of cytomegalovirus exposure and HLA in healthy donors. General study findings and limits: Accurate prediction of HLA-A and HLA-B alleles (for most subjects) was reportedly achieved from TCR beta sequences. Previously analyzed data showed that most TCR beta V segments were productive at a frequency of about 90% or about 30%.

Notes on this clone: No antigen is known for it.

PCR primers comprised 60 Vbeta and 13 Jbeta primers. Per the study methods: Roughly 9.9 million shared chains were among the approximately 82 million unique TCR beta chains that a later analysis counted. Sequencing was performed with immunoSEQ multiplex PCR; in TCRdb, only in-frame clones are kept and a portion is missing. V and J calls and clone size are copied from that table; D and trimming were computed from the DNA. The data hold about 120,000 clones, with 76% observed a single time. The V segment lost 4 bases and the J segment 5 bases; nucleotides outside the gene matches: 8. Germline V lookup: CDR1 MNHEY, CDR2 SMNVEV (reference sequence). The CDR3 covers 15 residues.

The gene calls are TRBV27 and TRBJ2-5; 9 bases are shared with TRBD2. This receptor was obtained from a man aged 25 to 40 in good health and CMV-seropositive. The sample consisted of PBMCs. CDR3 DNA sequence: TGTGCCAGCAGTTCCCCCCTAGCGGGGTATGAGACCCAGTACTTC. Protein sequence: CASSSPLAGYETQYF.